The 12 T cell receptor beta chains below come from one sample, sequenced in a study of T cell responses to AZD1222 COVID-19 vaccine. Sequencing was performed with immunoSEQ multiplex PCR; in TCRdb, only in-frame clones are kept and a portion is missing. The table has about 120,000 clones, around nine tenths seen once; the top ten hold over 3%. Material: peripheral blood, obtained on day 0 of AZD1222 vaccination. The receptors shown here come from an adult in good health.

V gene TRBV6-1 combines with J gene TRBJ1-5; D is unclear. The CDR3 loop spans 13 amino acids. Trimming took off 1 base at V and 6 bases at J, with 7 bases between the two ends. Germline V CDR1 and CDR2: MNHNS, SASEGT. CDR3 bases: TGTGCCAGCAGTGAAGAAGGAAGTCAGCCCCAGCATTTT. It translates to CASSEEGSQPQHF.

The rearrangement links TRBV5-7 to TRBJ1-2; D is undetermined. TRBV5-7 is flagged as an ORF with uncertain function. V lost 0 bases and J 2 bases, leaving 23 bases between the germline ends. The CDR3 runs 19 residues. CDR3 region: CASSLDDGYILQENYGYTF. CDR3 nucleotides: TGTGCCAGCAGCTTGGACGATGGCTATATTCTCCAGGAGAACTATGGCTACACCTTC.

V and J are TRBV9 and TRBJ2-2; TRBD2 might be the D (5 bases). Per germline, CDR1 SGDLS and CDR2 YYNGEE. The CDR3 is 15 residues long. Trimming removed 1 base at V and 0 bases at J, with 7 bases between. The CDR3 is CASSVRGSNTGELFF. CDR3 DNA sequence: TGTGCCAGCAGCGTACGGGGATCGAACACCGGGGAGCTGTTTTTT.

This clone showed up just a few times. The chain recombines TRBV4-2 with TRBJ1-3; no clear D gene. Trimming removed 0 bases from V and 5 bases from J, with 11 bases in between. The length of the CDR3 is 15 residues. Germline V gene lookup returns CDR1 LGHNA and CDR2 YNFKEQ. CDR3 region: CASSQDLTSRNTIYF. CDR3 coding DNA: TGTGCCAGCAGCCAAGATCTAACTTCTCGAAACACCATATATTTT.

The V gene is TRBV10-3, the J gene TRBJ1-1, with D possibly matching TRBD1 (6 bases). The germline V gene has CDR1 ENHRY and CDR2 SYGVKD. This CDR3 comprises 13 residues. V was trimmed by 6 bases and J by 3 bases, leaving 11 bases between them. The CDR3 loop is CAISKQGDTEAFF. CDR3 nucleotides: TGTGCCATCAGCAAACAGGGAGACACTGAAGCTTTCTTT.

The CDR3 nucleotides read TGTGCCAGCAGCTTGTGGGCGGGGGGCCCCACAGATACGCAGTATTTT. Residues: CASSLWAGGPTDTQYF. The J gene is TRBJ2-3, the V gene TRBV5-6, with 8 bases identical to TRBD2. The CDR3 is 16 amino acids. Looked up from germline, CDR1 is SGHDT and CDR2 is YYEEEE. V was pared by 1 base and J by 2 bases, with 6 bases of the junction left unmatched.

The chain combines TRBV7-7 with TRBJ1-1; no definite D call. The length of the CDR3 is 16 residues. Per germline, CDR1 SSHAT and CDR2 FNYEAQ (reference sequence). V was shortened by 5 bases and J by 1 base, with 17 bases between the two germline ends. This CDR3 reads CASSPPLPRQNTEAFF. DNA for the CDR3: TGTGCCAGCAGCCCCCCCCTCCCTAGACAGAACACTGAAGCTTTCTTT.

CDR3 sequence: CASSLRAGMNTEAFF. CDR3 DNA sequence: TGCGCCAGCAGCTTGAGGGCGGGGATGAACACTGAAGCTTTCTTT. V and J are TRBV5-1 and TRBJ1-1; D is ambiguous. With 1 base removed from V and 0 bases from J, the gap between germline ends came to 10 bases. In germline, CDR1 is SGHRS, CDR2 YFSETQ. The CDR3 totals 15 residues.

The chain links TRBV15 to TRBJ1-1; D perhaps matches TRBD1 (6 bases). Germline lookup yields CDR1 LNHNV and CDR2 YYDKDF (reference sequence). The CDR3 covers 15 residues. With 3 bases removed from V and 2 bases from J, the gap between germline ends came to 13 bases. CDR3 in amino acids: CATSRGGASNTEAFF. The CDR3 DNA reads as TGTGCCACCAGCAGGGGGGGGGCCTCTAACACTGAAGCTTTCTTT.

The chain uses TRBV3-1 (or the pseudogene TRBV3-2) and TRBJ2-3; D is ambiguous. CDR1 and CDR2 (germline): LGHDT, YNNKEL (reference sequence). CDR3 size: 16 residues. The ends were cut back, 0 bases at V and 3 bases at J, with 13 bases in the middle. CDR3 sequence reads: CASSQEILVGTDTQYF. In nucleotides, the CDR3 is TGTGCCAGCAGCCAAGAGATCCTAGTGGGTACAGATACGCAGTATTTT.

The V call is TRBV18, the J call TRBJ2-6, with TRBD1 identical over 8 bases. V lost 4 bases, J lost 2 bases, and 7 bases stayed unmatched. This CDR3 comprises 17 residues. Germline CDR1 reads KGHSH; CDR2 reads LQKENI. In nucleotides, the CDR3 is TGTGCCAGCTCACTGCCAGACAGGGGCGCTGGGGCCAACGTCCTGACTTTC. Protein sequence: CASSLPDRGAGANVLTF.

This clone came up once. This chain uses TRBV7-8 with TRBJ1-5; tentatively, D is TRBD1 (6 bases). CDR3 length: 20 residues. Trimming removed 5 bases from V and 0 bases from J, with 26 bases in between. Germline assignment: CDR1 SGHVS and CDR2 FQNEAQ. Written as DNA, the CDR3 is TGTGCCAGCAGCCAAACCCGAACCGGGACAACGCCTCATAGCAATCAGCCCCAGCATTTT. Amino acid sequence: CASSQTRTGTTPHSNQPQHF.